This T cell receptor beta chain was profiled in a study of identical twins. Points from the study as a whole: Out-of-frame alpha sequences shared by twins were enriched for low generation probability.

Via MiXCR, TCRdb re-called the 5' RACE reads, giving one row per CDR3 protein. The sample has 1.5 million to 2 million distinct CDR3 sequences, less than 35% seen once; the top ten hold 0.25% to 0.3%. This clonotype was observed at least ten times. Antigen: not known. This clonotype was sampled from a newborn girl in good health. Sequencing was performed on cord blood.

The CDR3 spells CASSPGLAFSSYEQYF. Written as DNA, the CDR3 is TGTGCCAGCAGCCCGGGACTAGCGTTCAGCTCCTACGAGCAGTACTTC. The V gene is TRBV4-2, the J gene TRBJ2-7, with TRBD2 identical over 10 bases. Looked up from germline, CDR1 is LGHNA and CDR2 is YNFKEQ. V was clipped by 4 bases and J by 0 bases; unmatched bases: 6. There are 16 residues in the CDR3.